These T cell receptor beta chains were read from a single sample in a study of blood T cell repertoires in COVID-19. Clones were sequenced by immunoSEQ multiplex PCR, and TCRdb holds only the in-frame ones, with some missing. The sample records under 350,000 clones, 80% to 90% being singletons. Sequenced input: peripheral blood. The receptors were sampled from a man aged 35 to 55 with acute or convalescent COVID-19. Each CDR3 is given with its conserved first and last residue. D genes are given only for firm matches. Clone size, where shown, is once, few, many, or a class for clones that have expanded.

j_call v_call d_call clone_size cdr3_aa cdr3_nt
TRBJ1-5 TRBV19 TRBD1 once CASRGGTGLYSNQPQHF TGTGCCAGTAGGGGAGGGACAGGGCTATATAGCAATCAGCCCCAGCATTTT
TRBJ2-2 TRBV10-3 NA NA CAISSNTGELFF TGTGCCATCAGTTCTAACACCGGGGAGCTGTTTTTT
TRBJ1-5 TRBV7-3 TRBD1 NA CASSKGQFSNQPQHF TGTGCCAGCAGCAAGGGACAGTTTAGCAATCAGCCCCAGCATTTT
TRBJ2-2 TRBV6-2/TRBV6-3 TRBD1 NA CASSSGQVKAGELFF TGTGCCAGCAGCTCCGGACAGGTGAAGGCCGGGGAGCTGTTTTTT
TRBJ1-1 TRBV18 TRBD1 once CASSPGQGIEAFF TGTGCCAGCTCACCTGGACAGGGGATTGAAGCTTTCTTT
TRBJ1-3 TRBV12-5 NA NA CASGLSSGNTIYF TGTGCTAGTGGTCTCAGCTCTGGAAACACCATATATTTT
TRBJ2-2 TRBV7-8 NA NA CASSLDRSGELFF TGTGCCAGCAGCTTAGACAGGTCCGGGGAGCTGTTTTTT
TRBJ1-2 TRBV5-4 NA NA CASSLEDSLYGYTF TGTGCCAGCAGCTTGGAGGACAGCCTTTATGGCTACACCTTC
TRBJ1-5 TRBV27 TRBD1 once CASSPGVGTESNQPQHF TGTGCCAGCAGTCCAGGAGTAGGGACAGAGAGCAATCAGCCCCAGCATTTT
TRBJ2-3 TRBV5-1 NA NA CASSLVSGTDTQYF TGCGCCAGCAGCTTGGTCTCCGGCACAGATACGCAGTATTTT
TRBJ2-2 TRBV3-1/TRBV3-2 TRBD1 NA CASSQDGQGNTGELFF TGTGCCAGCAGCCAAGACGGACAGGGTAACACCGGGGAGCTGTTTTTT
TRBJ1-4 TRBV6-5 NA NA CASRQGNEKLFF TGTGCCAGCAGGCAGGGGAATGAAAAACTGTTTTTT
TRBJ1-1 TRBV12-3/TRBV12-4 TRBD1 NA CASSTDRDSEAFF TGTGCCAGCAGTACAGACAGGGACTCTGAAGCTTTCTTT
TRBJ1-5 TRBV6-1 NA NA CASSDIYASSNQPQHF TGTGCCAGCAGTGATATCTACGCCTCGAGCAATCAGCCCCAGCATTTT
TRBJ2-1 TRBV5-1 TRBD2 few CASSLSTGGSSYNEQFF TGCGCCAGCAGCTTGTCGACCGGGGGGAGCTCCTACAATGAGCAGTTCTTC
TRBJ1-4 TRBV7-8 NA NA CASSTGTYSPVEKLFF TGTGCCAGCAGCACCGGGACATACAGCCCGGTTGAAAAACTGTTTTTT
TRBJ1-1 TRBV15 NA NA CATSRGGFGDTEAFF TGTGCCACCAGCAGGGGAGGGTTTGGGGACACTGAAGCTTTCTTT
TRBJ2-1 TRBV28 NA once CASSLRDLEVDEQFF TGTGCCAGCAGTCTCCGGGATCTAGAGGTGGATGAGCAGTTCTTC
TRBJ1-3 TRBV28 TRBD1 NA CASSLDRGGNTIYF TGTGCCAGCAGTTTGGACAGGGGGGGAAACACCATATATTTT
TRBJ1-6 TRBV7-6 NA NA CASSLSDNSPLHF TGTGCCAGCAGCTTATCTGATAATTCACCCCTCCACTTT
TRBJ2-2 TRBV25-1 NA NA CASSVIQFGGELFF TGTGCCAGCAGTGTTATCCAGTTCGGGGGGGAGCTGTTTTTT
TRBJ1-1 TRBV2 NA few CASSRTENTEAFF TGTGCCAGTAGCAGGACAGAGAACACTGAAGCTTTCTTT
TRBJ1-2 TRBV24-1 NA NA CATSDPRDGSYGYTF TGTGCCACCAGTGACCCCAGGGATGGAAGCTATGGCTACACCTTC
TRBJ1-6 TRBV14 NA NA CASSQMTVDNSPLHF TGTGCCAGCAGCCAAATGACAGTTGATAATTCACCCCTCCACTTT
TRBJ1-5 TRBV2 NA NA CASTEGSLQPQHF TGTGCCAGCACCGAGGGCAGTCTCCAGCCCCAGCATTTT
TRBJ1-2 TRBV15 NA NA CATSRDPGGNYGYTF TGTGCCACCAGCAGAGATCCAGGAGGCAACTATGGCTACACCTTC
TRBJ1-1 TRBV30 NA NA CAWSVIIWADPRGEAFF TGTGCCTGGAGTGTAATTATTTGGGCAGACCCTCGGGGTGAAGCTTTCTTT
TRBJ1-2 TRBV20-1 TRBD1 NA CSASRAGGPYGYTF TGCAGTGCTAGTAGGGCAGGGGGACCCTATGGCTACACCTTC
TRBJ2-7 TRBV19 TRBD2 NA CASSLGGTSSYEQYF TGTGCCAGTAGTTTGGGGGGGACGAGCTCCTACGAGCAGTACTTC
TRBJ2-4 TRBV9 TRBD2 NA CASSVAGGGRKNIQYF TGTGCCAGCAGCGTAGCTGGGGGGGGGAGGAAAAACATTCAGTACTTC
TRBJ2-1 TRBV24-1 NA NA CATSDLPGDNEQFF TGTGCCACCAGTGACCTACCAGGGGACAATGAGCAGTTCTTC
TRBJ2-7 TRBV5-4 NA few CASSLTGPLSYEQYF TGTGCCAGCAGCCTAACAGGGCCTCTCTCCTACGAGCAGTACTTC
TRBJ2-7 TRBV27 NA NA CASTPRAGRTYEQYF TGTGCCAGCACTCCTCGGGCAGGGCGAACCTACGAGCAGTACTTC
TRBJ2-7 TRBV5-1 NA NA CASSPSGRYEQYF TGCGCCAGCAGTCCGAGTGGTCGGTACGAGCAGTACTTC
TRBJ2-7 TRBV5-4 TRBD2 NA CASSSLAGDPYEQYF TGTGCCAGCAGCTCTCTAGCGGGGGATCCCTACGAGCAGTACTTC